This T cell receptor beta chain is from a study of blood T cell repertoires in COVID-19. Study summary: Some COVID-19 samples were acute and others convalescent; all came from the United States, Italy and Spain. From T cells, B-cell-depleted T cells, or PBMCs came the material, which was cDNA or gDNA.

The CDR3 contains 16 residues. The V and J ends lost 6 bases and 4 bases, in that order; junction bases with no gene match: 13. Germline V gives CDR1 KGHSH, CDR2 LQKENI. In the study's own analysis: Researchers report that nucleated cell counts were estimated from reference gene primer amplification. Sequencing used immunoSEQ multiplex PCR; TCRdb keeps in-frame clones, though not all of them. V, J and clone size derive from that table, while D and trimming were established from the DNA sequence. The table lists under 200,000 clones, approximately 84% of them singletons. Sequencing used PBMCs or T cells enriched from blood (not recorded which). The clonotype originates from a woman aged 40-49 years with acute COVID-19. The V and J genes are TRBV18 and TRBJ2-3; 7 nucleotides match TRBD1. The CDR3 nucleotides read TGTGCCAGCTCCAACAGGGGAGACGGATTGTCAGATACGCAGTATTTT. This gives the protein CASSNRGDGLSDTQYF.